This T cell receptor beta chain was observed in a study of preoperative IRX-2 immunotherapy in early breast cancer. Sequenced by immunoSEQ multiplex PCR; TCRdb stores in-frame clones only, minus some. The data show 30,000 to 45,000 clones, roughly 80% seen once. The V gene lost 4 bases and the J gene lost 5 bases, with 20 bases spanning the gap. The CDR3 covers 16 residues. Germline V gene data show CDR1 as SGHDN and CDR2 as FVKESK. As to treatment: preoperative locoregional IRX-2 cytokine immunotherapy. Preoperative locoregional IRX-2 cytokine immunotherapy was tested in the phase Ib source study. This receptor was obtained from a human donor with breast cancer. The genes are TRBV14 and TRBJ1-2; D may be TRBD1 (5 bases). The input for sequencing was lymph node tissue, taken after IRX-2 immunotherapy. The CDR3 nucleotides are TGTGCCAGCAGCCCTTCCCACCGGGACGGCCGATATGGCTACACCTTC. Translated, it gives CASSPSHRDGRYGYTF. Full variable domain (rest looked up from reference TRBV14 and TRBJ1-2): EAGVTQFPSHSVIEKGQTVTLRCDPISGHDNLYWYRRVMGKEIKFLLHFVKESKQDESGMPNNRFLAERTGGTYSTLKVQPAELEDSGVYFCASSPSHRDGRYGYTFGSGTRLTVV.